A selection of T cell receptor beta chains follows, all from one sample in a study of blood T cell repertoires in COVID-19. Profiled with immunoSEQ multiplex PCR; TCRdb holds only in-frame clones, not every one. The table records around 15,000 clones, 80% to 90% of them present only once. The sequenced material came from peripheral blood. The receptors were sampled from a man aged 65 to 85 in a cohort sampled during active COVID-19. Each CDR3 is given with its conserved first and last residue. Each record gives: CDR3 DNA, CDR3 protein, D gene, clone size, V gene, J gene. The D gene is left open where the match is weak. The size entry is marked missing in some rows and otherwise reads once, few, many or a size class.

cdr3_nt: TGTGCCAGCAGCGTAGCGGAGGAATACGAGCAGTACTTC
cdr3_aa: CASSVAEEYEQYF
d_call: -
clone_size: -
v_call: TRBV9
j_call: TRBJ2-7

cdr3_nt: TGTGCCACTAGGGGGCAGGGCAATCAGCCCCAGCATTTT
cdr3_aa: CATRGQGNQPQHF
d_call: TRBD1
clone_size: -
v_call: TRBV10-3
j_call: TRBJ1-5

cdr3_nt: TGTGCCAGTAGTATAGTAGCGGGAGATGCAGATACGCAGTATTTT
cdr3_aa: CASSIVAGDADTQYF
d_call: TRBD2
clone_size: -
v_call: TRBV19
j_call: TRBJ2-3

cdr3_nt: TGTGCCAGCAGTTACTCTTTGCTAGCGGGAGTTCCCGGGGAGCTGTTTTTT
cdr3_aa: CASSYSLLAGVPGELFF
d_call: TRBD2
clone_size: -
v_call: TRBV6-2/TRBV6-3
j_call: TRBJ2-2

cdr3_nt: TGTGCCAGCAGTTTACCGGGACTGACCTCTGGAAACACCATATATTTT
cdr3_aa: CASSLPGLTSGNTIYF
d_call: -
clone_size: -
v_call: TRBV28
j_call: TRBJ1-3

cdr3_nt: TGTGCCAGCAGCCCGACGGACATTGACTACGAGCAGTACTTC
cdr3_aa: CASSPTDIDYEQYF
d_call: -
clone_size: -
v_call: TRBV9
j_call: TRBJ2-7

cdr3_nt: TGTGCCAGCAGCGTCAGACTAGTTCCAGATACGCAGTATTTT
cdr3_aa: CASSVRLVPDTQYF
d_call: -
clone_size: -
v_call: TRBV9
j_call: TRBJ2-3

cdr3_nt: TGTGCCAGCAGCTTAGCGGTAGGGGGCGTAGATCAGCCCCAGCATTTT
cdr3_aa: CASSLAVGGVDQPQHF
d_call: TRBD1
clone_size: -
v_call: TRBV7-9
j_call: TRBJ1-5

cdr3_nt: TGTGCCAGCTGGGACAGGGCCTCTGGAAACACCATATATTTT
cdr3_aa: CASWDRASGNTIYF
d_call: TRBD1
clone_size: -
v_call: TRBV28
j_call: TRBJ1-3

cdr3_nt: TGTGCCAGCTCACCAAGTTCCGTGACTAGCAGTCACTACAATGAGCAGTTCTTC
cdr3_aa: CASSPSSVTSSHYNEQFF
d_call: TRBD2
clone_size: once
v_call: TRBV18
j_call: TRBJ2-1

cdr3_nt: TGTGCCAGCAGTGACGAGACAGGGGGCCATAATGAGCAGTTCTTC
cdr3_aa: CASSDETGGHNEQFF
d_call: TRBD1
clone_size: -
v_call: TRBV6-4
j_call: TRBJ2-1

cdr3_nt: TGTGCCAGCAGCTTTCTAGGGGGGGGAGTCAATGAGCAGTTCTTC
cdr3_aa: CASSFLGGGVNEQFF
d_call: -
clone_size: -
v_call: TRBV7-2
j_call: TRBJ2-1

cdr3_nt: TGCGCCAGCAGCCATGGGACTAGCGGGACCTTCTACGAGCAGTACTTC
cdr3_aa: CASSHGTSGTFYEQYF
d_call: TRBD2
clone_size: -
v_call: TRBV4-1
j_call: TRBJ2-7

cdr3_nt: TGTGCCAGCAGCTTAGAACGGGGACAGAGTTGGGAAAAACTGTTTTTT
cdr3_aa: CASSLERGQSWEKLFF
d_call: TRBD1
clone_size: -
v_call: TRBV7-9
j_call: TRBJ1-4

cdr3_nt: TGTGCCAGCAGTTTACCTCTGACAGGGGGCAATGAGCAGTTCTTC
cdr3_aa: CASSLPLTGGNEQFF
d_call: TRBD1
clone_size: -
v_call: TRBV28
j_call: TRBJ2-1

cdr3_nt: TGCGCCAGCAGCTTGGGAGGGCCGAAGGATACGCAGTATTTT
cdr3_aa: CASSLGGPKDTQYF
d_call: -
clone_size: -
v_call: TRBV5-1
j_call: TRBJ2-3

cdr3_nt: TGTGCCAGCAGCCCCCGGAGGGCCCTCACAGATACGCAGTATTTT
cdr3_aa: CASSPRRALTDTQYF
d_call: -
clone_size: -
v_call: TRBV3-1/TRBV3-2
j_call: TRBJ2-3

cdr3_nt: TGTGCCTCACATGCCCCCCACTACAATGAGCAGTTCTTC
cdr3_aa: CASHAPHYNEQFF
d_call: -
clone_size: -
v_call: TRBV12-3/TRBV12-4
j_call: TRBJ2-1

cdr3_nt: TGTGCCTGGACGACAGGGGTAGGGGAAAAACTGTTTTTT
cdr3_aa: CAWTTGVGEKLFF
d_call: TRBD1
clone_size: -
v_call: TRBV30
j_call: TRBJ1-4

cdr3_nt: TGTGCCAGCAGTCGGTGGGACAGGGCCTACGAGCAGTACTTC
cdr3_aa: CASSRWDRAYEQYF
d_call: TRBD1
clone_size: few
v_call: TRBV6-5
j_call: TRBJ2-7

cdr3_nt: TGCGCCAGCAGTGCGAGTAGCGGGTACAATGAGCAGTTCTTC
cdr3_aa: CASSASSGYNEQFF
d_call: TRBD2
clone_size: -
v_call: TRBV10-2
j_call: TRBJ2-1

cdr3_nt: TGCGCCAGCAGCGACGGACATTTAGAGGGGGCCCAGCATTTT
cdr3_aa: CASSDGHLEGAQHF
d_call: -
clone_size: -
v_call: TRBV4-3
j_call: TRBJ1-5

cdr3_nt: TGTGCCTGGAGTGTACCGGGGGTTGGCGGTGAAAAACTGTTTTTT
cdr3_aa: CAWSVPGVGGEKLFF
d_call: -
clone_size: -
v_call: TRBV30
j_call: TRBJ1-4

cdr3_nt: TGTGCCAGCAGCTTTCTGGCCGGGGCCAACGTCCTGACTTTC
cdr3_aa: CASSFLAGANVLTF
d_call: -
clone_size: once
v_call: TRBV7-9
j_call: TRBJ2-6

cdr3_nt: TGTGCCAGCAGCTACAGGGGCGTCTCCTACAATGAGCAGTTCTTC
cdr3_aa: CASSYRGVSYNEQFF
d_call: TRBD1
clone_size: -
v_call: TRBV13
j_call: TRBJ2-1

cdr3_nt: TGCAGCGTTGTGCCTAGCTCCTACGAGCAGTACTTC
cdr3_aa: CSVVPSSYEQYF
d_call: -
clone_size: -
v_call: TRBV29-1
j_call: TRBJ2-7

cdr3_nt: TGTGCCAGCAGCCCCGGGACTAGCGGGGACTCCTACAATGAGCAGTTCTTC
cdr3_aa: CASSPGTSGDSYNEQFF
d_call: TRBD2
clone_size: -
v_call: TRBV4-2
j_call: TRBJ2-1